The rows below give T cell receptor beta chains drawn from one sample of a study of blood T cells in healthy people across ages. TCRdb re-called the 5' RACE reads through MiXCR, storing one row per CDR3 protein. The table includes 550,000 to 650,000 distinct CDR3 sequences, about 27% detected once. The sample also formed part of further work on T cells of mothers and their children.

The sequencing sample was made of blood. The receptors were sampled from a boy aged 2 to 10 in good health. The CDR3 runs from the conserved cysteine through the conserved F or W. Fields, in order: clone size, V gene, D gene, J gene, CDR3 DNA, CDR3 protein. D genes are given only for firm matches. Clone size is stated in some rows and not others, as once, few, many or a class when expanded.

size: .
V: TRBV11-2
D: TRBD1
J: TRBJ2-1
DNA: TGTGCCAGCATCGCAGGGACAGGGGAGAATGAGCAGTTCTTC
CDR3: CASIAGTGENEQFF

size: .
V: TRBV2
D: TRBD1
J: TRBJ1-1
DNA: TGTGCCAGCAGTGTAGGGGGCGCGGACACTGAAGCTTTCTTT
CDR3: CASSVGGADTEAFF

size: many
V: TRBV5-1
D: TRBD2
J: TRBJ2-7
DNA: TGTGCCAGCAGCTTAGAGGCGGGGGGGTACGAGCAGTACTTC
CDR3: CASSLEAGGYEQYF

size: .
V: TRBV12-3/TRBV12-4
D: .
J: TRBJ2-3
DNA: TGTGCCAGCGGGACGGGAGATACGCAGTATTTT
CDR3: CASGTGDTQYF

size: few
V: TRBV20-1
D: .
J: TRBJ2-5
DNA: TGCAGTGCTAGGAGGGGGACACCCCAAGAGACCCAGTACTTC
CDR3: CSARRGTPQETQYF

size: .
V: TRBV11-3
D: .
J: TRBJ2-1
DNA: TGTACCAGCAGCGATCTCAAGGGCGAGCGATCCTACAATGAGCAGTTCTTC
CDR3: CTSSDLKGERSYNEQFF

size: .
V: TRBV20-1
D: TRBD2
J: TRBJ2-1
DNA: TGCAGTGCTAGTCAGGGCGGGGGGCTGGGGAGTGAGCAGTTCTTC
CDR3: CSASQGGGLGSEQFF

size: few
V: TRBV10-3
D: .
J: TRBJ2-7
DNA: TGTGCCATCAGTGAAAACTACGAGCAGTACTTC
CDR3: CAISENYEQYF

size: .
V: TRBV7-9
D: .
J: TRBJ2-3
DNA: TGTGCCAGCAGCTTAGTCGGTGGAGCTGCCCGGGATACGCAGTATTTT
CDR3: CASSLVGGAARDTQYF

size: .
V: TRBV10-3
D: .
J: TRBJ1-3
DNA: TGTGCCATCAGTGAAGCGGTTAGACCGGCCGGAAACACCATATATTTT
CDR3: CAISEAVRPAGNTIYF

size: .
V: TRBV20-1
D: .
J: TRBJ2-7
DNA: TGCAGTGCTACGGCCGGACGTACCCAGTACTTC
CDR3: CSATAGRTQYF

size: .
V: TRBV6-5
D: TRBD2
J: TRBJ2-1
DNA: TGTGCCAGCAGTCTAGCGGGATCAGAAAATGAGCAGTTCTTC
CDR3: CASSLAGSENEQFF

size: .
V: TRBV15
D: .
J: TRBJ1-4
DNA: TGTGCCACCAGCAAGGGCAGAACTAATGAAAAACTGTTTTTT
CDR3: CATSKGRTNEKLFF

size: .
V: TRBV7-2
D: .
J: TRBJ2-1
DNA: TGTGCCAGCAGCTTAGAGAAGGCGGGTTGGAAGGGATCCTACAATGAGCAGTTCTTC
CDR3: CASSLEKAGWKGSYNEQFF

size: .
V: TRBV12-3/TRBV12-4
D: .
J: TRBJ1-2
DNA: TGTGCCAGCAGTGTACAGGAGTTCTATGGCTACACCTTC
CDR3: CASSVQEFYGYTF

size: many
V: TRBV3-1
D: TRBD1
J: TRBJ1-2
DNA: TGTGCCAGCAGCCACGGACAGGGGGGCTACACCTTC
CDR3: CASSHGQGGYTF

size: few
V: TRBV7-6
D: .
J: TRBJ2-5
DNA: TGTGCCAGCAGCTTAAGGCTCCACGCGGAGACCCAGTACTTC
CDR3: CASSLRLHAETQYF

size: many
V: TRBV7-6
D: TRBD2
J: TRBJ2-2
DNA: TGTGCCAGCAGCTTCTCCGGGACTAGCGGGAGTACGGCGGCTAGCGGGGAGCTGTTTTTT
CDR3: CASSFSGTSGSTAASGELFF

size: .
V: TRBV5-1
D: TRBD1
J: TRBJ2-4
DNA: TGCGCCAGCAGCGCCCGACAGGGCCCCGTGGACATTCAGTACTTC
CDR3: CASSARQGPVDIQYF

size: .
V: TRBV4-2
D: .
J: TRBJ1-2
DNA: TGTGCCAGCAGCCGGGGGGAAAGCTATGGCTACACCTTC
CDR3: CASSRGESYGYTF

size: few
V: TRBV20-1
D: TRBD2
J: TRBJ2-1
DNA: TGCAGTGCTGGGACTAGCGGGGGGGCCAACCATGAGCAGTTCTTC
CDR3: CSAGTSGGANHEQFF

size: .
V: TRBV11-2
D: .
J: TRBJ1-5
DNA: TGTGCCAGCAGCTTAGGTAACGGCTACAGTCAGCCCCAGCATTTT
CDR3: CASSLGNGYSQPQHF

size: .
V: TRBV6-5
D: .
J: TRBJ2-5
DNA: TGTGCCAGCAGTAAATCGACAGGAGGGGTCCAAGAGACCCAGTACTTC
CDR3: CASSKSTGGVQETQYF

size: .
V: TRBV4-1
D: .
J: TRBJ2-1
DNA: TGCGCCAGCAGCCCCCTGGGGCAGGGAGCCTACAATGAGCAGTTCTTC
CDR3: CASSPLGQGAYNEQFF

size: few
V: TRBV19
D: .
J: TRBJ2-1
DNA: TGTGCCAGTAGTGTACAGGGTCCCTACAATGAGCAGTTCTTC
CDR3: CASSVQGPYNEQFF

size: .
V: TRBV6-1
D: .
J: TRBJ1-3
DNA: TGTGCCAGCAGTCGAGGGGGTGGCGGGGGAAACACCATATATTTT
CDR3: CASSRGGGGGNTIYF

size: few
V: TRBV12-3/TRBV12-4
D: TRBD1
J: TRBJ2-5
DNA: TGTGCCAGCAACCCGACAGGGAGAGTTGGGGAGACCCAGTACTTC
CDR3: CASNPTGRVGETQYF

size: few
V: TRBV5-1
D: .
J: TRBJ2-2
DNA: TGCGCCAGCAGCCCGGGGACCGCGAGGATCGGGGAGCTGTTTTTT
CDR3: CASSPGTARIGELFF

size: .
V: TRBV4-3
D: .
J: TRBJ2-1
DNA: TGCGCCAGCAGCCAAGATTTGGTCAACATAGCGGCTGAGCAGTTCTTC
CDR3: CASSQDLVNIAAEQFF

size: few
V: TRBV7-6
D: TRBD1
J: TRBJ2-2
DNA: TGTGCCAGCAGCTTCACAGGGGGCGGGGAGCTGTTTTTT
CDR3: CASSFTGGGELFF

size: .
V: TRBV6-6
D: .
J: TRBJ2-7
DNA: TGTGCCATCCCGGACGAGTCCTACGAGCAGTACTTC
CDR3: CAIPDESYEQYF

size: .
V: TRBV5-5
D: .
J: TRBJ2-7
DNA: TGTGCCAGCAGCTTGGGGGTGACCTCCTACGAGCAGTACTTC
CDR3: CASSLGVTSYEQYF

size: few
V: TRBV29-1
D: TRBD2
J: TRBJ2-5
DNA: TGCAGCGCCGGAGGGCTAGCGGCACTACAAGAGACCCAGTACTTC
CDR3: CSAGGLAALQETQYF

size: .
V: TRBV5-4
D: TRBD1
J: TRBJ1-2
DNA: TGTGCCAGCAGCTTGGGGGACAGGGTAACCCCGAACTATGGCTACACCTTC
CDR3: CASSLGDRVTPNYGYTF

size: .
V: TRBV10-3
D: .
J: TRBJ2-5
DNA: TGTGCCATCAGGGCGGGCCCGGAAGAGACCCAGTACTTC
CDR3: CAIRAGPEETQYF

size: .
V: TRBV30
D: .
J: TRBJ2-3
DNA: TGTGCCTGGAGAGGCAGCACAGATACGCAGTATTTT
CDR3: CAWRGSTDTQYF

size: .
V: TRBV14
D: .
J: TRBJ2-5
DNA: TGTGCCAGCAGCCAAGGGGCCTCAATAGGAGAGACCCAGTACTTC
CDR3: CASSQGASIGETQYF

size: .
V: TRBV30
D: .
J: TRBJ2-1
DNA: TGTGCCCACCGGTGGAGGGGAGGAAACAATGAGCAGTTCTTC
CDR3: CAHRWRGGNNEQFF

size: .
V: TRBV7-8
D: .
J: TRBJ1-4
DNA: TGTGCCAGCAGCTTTGGGGACAAACAAAAACTGTTTTTT
CDR3: CASSFGDKQKLFF

size: few
V: TRBV12-3/TRBV12-4
D: .
J: TRBJ2-7
DNA: TGTGCCAGCAGTTTAGACGGGGGTAGCTCCTACGAGCAGTACTTC
CDR3: CASSLDGGSSYEQYF

size: few
V: TRBV20-1
D: TRBD1
J: TRBJ2-6
DNA: TGCAGTGCTCATGACAGGGGGCCGGGGGCCAACGTCCTGACTTTC
CDR3: CSAHDRGPGANVLTF

size: few
V: TRBV5-1
D: TRBD2
J: TRBJ2-1
DNA: TGCGCCAGCAGCTACCCTAGCGGAGCCTACAATGAGCAGTTCTTC
CDR3: CASSYPSGAYNEQFF

size: few
V: TRBV28
D: .
J: TRBJ2-1
DNA: TGTGCCAGCAGTTTAGTGGGAGTTGAGCAGTTCTTC
CDR3: CASSLVGVEQFF

size: .
V: TRBV3-1
D: .
J: TRBJ2-7
DNA: TGTGCCAGCAGCCAAGATTTGGGGGGCCTAAGCTACGAGCAGTACTTC
CDR3: CASSQDLGGLSYEQYF

size: .
V: TRBV12-3/TRBV12-4
D: .
J: TRBJ2-3
DNA: TGTGCCAGCAGCCCGAGGACCCCCACAGATACGCAGTATTTT
CDR3: CASSPRTPTDTQYF

size: .
V: TRBV2
D: .
J: TRBJ1-1
DNA: TGTGCCACCTCGTCCGGGGGGAACACTGAAGCTTTCTTT
CDR3: CATSSGGNTEAFF

size: .
V: TRBV5-1
D: .
J: TRBJ2-5
DNA: TGCGCCAGCAGCACCGGGGGATGGGAGACCCAGTACTTC
CDR3: CASSTGGWETQYF

size: .
V: TRBV29-1
D: TRBD2
J: TRBJ2-7
DNA: TGCAGCGGCAGCGGGGGGCCCTCCTACGAGCAGTACTTC
CDR3: CSGSGGPSYEQYF

size: .
V: TRBV29-1
D: TRBD2
J: TRBJ2-7
DNA: TGCAGCGTGACTAGCGATCTCTCCTACGAGCAGTACTTC
CDR3: CSVTSDLSYEQYF

size: .
V: TRBV10-3
D: TRBD1
J: TRBJ2-7
DNA: TGTGCCATCAGTGAGGGGGACAGGGACTACGAGCAGTACTTC
CDR3: CAISEGDRDYEQYF

size: few
V: TRBV29-1
D: .
J: TRBJ1-1
DNA: TGCAGCGTGGACGTAAACACTGAAGCTTTCTTT
CDR3: CSVDVNTEAFF

size: few
V: TRBV4-2
D: .
J: TRBJ2-7
DNA: TGTGCCAGCAGCCAAGTGTCCGAGACAGTCTACGAGCAGTACTTC
CDR3: CASSQVSETVYEQYF

size: few
V: TRBV5-1
D: .
J: TRBJ2-5
DNA: TGCGCCAGCAGAAGACTGGGGGGCCAAGAGACCCAGTACTTC
CDR3: CASRRLGGQETQYF

size: .
V: TRBV9
D: .
J: TRBJ2-5
DNA: TGTGCCAGCAGCCCCCGTCTAGGGGGAGAGACCCAGTACTTC
CDR3: CASSPRLGGETQYF

size: .
V: TRBV12-3/TRBV12-4
D: .
J: TRBJ2-1
DNA: TGTGCCAGCAGTGCTTGGGTTCGTGAGCAGTTCTTC
CDR3: CASSAWVREQFF

size: .
V: TRBV3-1
D: TRBD1
J: TRBJ2-7
DNA: TGTGCCAGCAGCCAAAGGGGGACAGGGGTCTACGAGCAGTACTTC
CDR3: CASSQRGTGVYEQYF

size: few
V: TRBV27
D: .
J: TRBJ1-5
DNA: TGTGCCAGCAGTTTTGGAGGTTGGCAGCCCCAGCATTTT
CDR3: CASSFGGWQPQHF